This T cell receptor beta chain was identified in a study of Ad26.COV2.S vaccination and SARS-CoV-2 variants. The repertoire was sequenced with immunoSEQ multiplex PCR; TCRdb's copy has only in-frame clones and lacks some. Among hundreds of thousands of clones, 90% were seen once, and the ten largest hold 9% to 15%. There are 14 residues in the CDR3. CDR1 and CDR2 (germline): ENHRY, SYGVKD. Trimming left V 7 bases short and J 6 bases short, with 13 bases between. With regard to this clone: What it binds is not known.

Indicated treatment: 15 to 20 received Ad26.COV2.S at low or high dose, single or two shots; roughly 5 received placebo; per-sample allocation not given. Repertoires come from day 63 after the first vaccine or placebo injection. Whole-study results and caveats: The TCR-based breadth and depth measures might underestimate overall T cell responses. Placebo recipients had lower spike-specific TCR breadth than vaccine recipients.

The TCR comes from a person between 18 and 65 years old who received the Ad26.COV2.S COVID-19 vaccine or a placebo. This chain connects TRBV10-3 to TRBJ1-6; D is unresolved. The sequenced sample was peripheral blood, obtained in a trial of Ad26.COV2.S vaccine versus placebo. CDR3 nucleotide sequence: TGTGCCATCATGGCATCAGGATCTAATTCACCCCTCCACTTT. As protein: CAIMASGSNSPLHF.